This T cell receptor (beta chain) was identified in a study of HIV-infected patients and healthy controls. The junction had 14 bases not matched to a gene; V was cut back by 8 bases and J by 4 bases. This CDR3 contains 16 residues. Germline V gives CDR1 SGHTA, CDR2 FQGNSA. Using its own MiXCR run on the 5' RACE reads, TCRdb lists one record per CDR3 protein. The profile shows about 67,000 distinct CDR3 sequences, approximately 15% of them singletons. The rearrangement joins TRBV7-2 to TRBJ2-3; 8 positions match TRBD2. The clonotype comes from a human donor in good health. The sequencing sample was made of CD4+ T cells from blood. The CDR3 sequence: CASRGAGGSGADTQYF. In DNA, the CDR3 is TGTGCCAGCCGGGGGGCGGGAGGCTCGGGGGCAGATACGCAGTATTTT.